This paragraph covers one T cell receptor (beta chain) sequence. The antigen remains unidentified. The data originate from a study of shared clonotypes between healthy human individuals. The overall study: For every donor, three CD4 naive, three CD4 memory, two CD8 naive and one CD8 memory plates were used.

The length of the CDR3 is 16 residues. Per the germline V gene, CDR1 is ENHRY and CDR2 is SYGVKD. Trimming left V 4 bases short and J 0 bases short, with 13 bases between. Findings and caveats of the study: Clonotype sharing across a few donors was observed for 4% to 6.5% of naive CD4 clonotypes. Few donors restricted represented genetic and exposure-history diversity.

Profiled with immunoSEQ multiplex PCR; TCRdb holds only in-frame clones, not every one. The sample shows approximately 2.5 million clones, about 92% of them seen only once. The chain links TRBV10-3 to TRBJ1-3, with D perhaps matching TRBD1 (6 bases). Sequenced: naive CD4+ T cells sorted from blood. The subset is: CD45RA+ positively selected. The receptor's source is a man aged 18-30 years in good health. CDR3 nucleotides: TGTGCCATCAGTGCGCCGGGACAAATCTCTGGAAACACCATATATTTT. It yields the protein CAISAPGQISGNTIYF.